Detailed here is one TCR beta chain. This may stem from a read error, because a much larger clone lies one nucleotide away. The entry originates in a study of CD8+CD57+ T cells in acquired aplastic anemia. CDR1 and CDR2 (germline): SEHNR, FQNEAQ (reference sequence). V lost 4 bases and J lost 3; bases outside the gene matches: 2. CDR3 size: 14 residues. CDR3 and TCR beta VDJ profiling relied on genomic DNA as the template. MiXCR, applied by TCRdb to the reads, yields one record per CDR3 protein. Of 180,000 or so distinct CDR3 sequences in the sample, roughly half are singletons; the top ten hold about 1.8%. Flow cytometry had shown expanded CD8+CD57+ cells in the patients chosen for sequencing.

The chain combines TRBV7-9 with TRBJ2-7, with 11 bases aligning to TRBD1. The sequenced sample was sorted CD4+, CD8+, or CD8+CD57+ T cells (not recorded which) from PBMCs. The TCR originated in a human donor with aplastic anemia. In DNA, the CDR3 is TGTGCCAGCAGCTCAGGGACAGGGGGCTACGAGCAGTACTTC. Protein product: CASSSGTGGYEQYF.